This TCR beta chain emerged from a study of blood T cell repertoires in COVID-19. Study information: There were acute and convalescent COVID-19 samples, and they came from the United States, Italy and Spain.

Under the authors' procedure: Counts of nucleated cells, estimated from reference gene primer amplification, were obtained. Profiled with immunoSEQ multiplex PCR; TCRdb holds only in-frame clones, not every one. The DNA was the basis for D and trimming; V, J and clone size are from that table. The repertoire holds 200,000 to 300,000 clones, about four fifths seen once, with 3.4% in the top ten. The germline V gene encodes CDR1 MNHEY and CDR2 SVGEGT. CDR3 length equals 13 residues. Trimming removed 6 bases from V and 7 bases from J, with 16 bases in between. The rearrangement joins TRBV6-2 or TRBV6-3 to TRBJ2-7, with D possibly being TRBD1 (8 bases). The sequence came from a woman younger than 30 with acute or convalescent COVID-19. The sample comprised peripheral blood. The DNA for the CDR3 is TGTGCCAGCAGACCTACAGGGGGGGGAGAGCAGTACTTC. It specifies CASRPTGGGEQYF.